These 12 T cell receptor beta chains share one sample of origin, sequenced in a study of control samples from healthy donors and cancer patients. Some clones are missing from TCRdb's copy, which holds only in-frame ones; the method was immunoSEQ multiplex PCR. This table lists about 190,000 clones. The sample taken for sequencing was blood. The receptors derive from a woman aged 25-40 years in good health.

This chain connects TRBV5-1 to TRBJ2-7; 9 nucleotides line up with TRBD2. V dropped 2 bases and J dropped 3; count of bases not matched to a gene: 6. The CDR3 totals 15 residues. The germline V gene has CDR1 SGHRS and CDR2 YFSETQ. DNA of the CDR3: TGCGCCAGCAGCTTTTATGCTAGCGGGGACTACGAGCAGTACTTC. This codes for CASSFYASGDYEQYF.

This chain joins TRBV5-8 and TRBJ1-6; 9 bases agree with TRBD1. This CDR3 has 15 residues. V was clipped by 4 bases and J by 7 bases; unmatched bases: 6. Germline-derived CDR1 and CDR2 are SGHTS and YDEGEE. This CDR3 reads CASSLRGTGNSPLHF. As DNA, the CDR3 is TGTGCCAGCAGCCTCCGGGGGACAGGGAATTCACCCCTCCACTTT.

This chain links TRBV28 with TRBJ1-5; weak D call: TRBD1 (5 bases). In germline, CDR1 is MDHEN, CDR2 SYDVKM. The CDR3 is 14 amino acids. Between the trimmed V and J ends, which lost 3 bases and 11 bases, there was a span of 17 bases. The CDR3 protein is CASSFQLGTGAQHF. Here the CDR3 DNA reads TGTGCCAGCAGTTTTCAGCTGGGGACGGGAGCCCAGCATTTT.

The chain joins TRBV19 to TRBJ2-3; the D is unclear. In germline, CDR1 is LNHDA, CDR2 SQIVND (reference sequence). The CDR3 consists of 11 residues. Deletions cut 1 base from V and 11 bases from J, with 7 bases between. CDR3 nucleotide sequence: TGTGCCAGTAGTATAGGTTACGAGCAGTATTTT. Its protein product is CASSIGYEQYF.

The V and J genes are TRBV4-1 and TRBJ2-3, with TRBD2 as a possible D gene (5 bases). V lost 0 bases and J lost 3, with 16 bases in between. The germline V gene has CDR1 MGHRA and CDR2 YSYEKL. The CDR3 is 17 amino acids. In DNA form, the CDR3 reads TGCGCCAGCAGCCAAGATCTTGCGGCGGCGGGTACAGATACGCAGTATTTT. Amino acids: CASSQDLAAAGTDTQYF.

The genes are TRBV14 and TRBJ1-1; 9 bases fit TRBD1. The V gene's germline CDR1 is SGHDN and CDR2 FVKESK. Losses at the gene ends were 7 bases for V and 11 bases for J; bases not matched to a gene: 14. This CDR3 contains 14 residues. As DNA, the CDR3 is TGTGCCAGCACGCCAAGCCGGACAGGGGAAAAGGCTTTCTTT. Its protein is CASTPSRTGEKAFF. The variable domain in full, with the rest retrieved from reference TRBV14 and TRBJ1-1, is EAGVTQFPSHSVIEKGQTVTLRCDPISGHDNLYWYRRVMGKEIKFLLHFVKESKQDESGMPNNRFLAERTGGTYSTLKVQPAELEDSGVYFCASTPSRTGEKAFFGQGTRLTVV.

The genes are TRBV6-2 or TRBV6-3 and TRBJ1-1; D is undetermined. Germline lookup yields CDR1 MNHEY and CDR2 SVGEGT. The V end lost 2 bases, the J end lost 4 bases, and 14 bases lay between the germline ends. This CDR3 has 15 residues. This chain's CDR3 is CASSYDARTLTEAFF. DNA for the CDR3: TGTGCCAGCAGTTACGACGCCAGAACCCTCACTGAAGCTTTCTTT.

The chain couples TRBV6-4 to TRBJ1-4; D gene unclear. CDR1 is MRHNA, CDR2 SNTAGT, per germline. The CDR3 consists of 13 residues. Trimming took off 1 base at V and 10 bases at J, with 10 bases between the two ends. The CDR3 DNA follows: TGTGCCAGCAGTGACTGGAGGATAGGAAAACTGTTTTTT. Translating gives CASSDWRIGKLFF.

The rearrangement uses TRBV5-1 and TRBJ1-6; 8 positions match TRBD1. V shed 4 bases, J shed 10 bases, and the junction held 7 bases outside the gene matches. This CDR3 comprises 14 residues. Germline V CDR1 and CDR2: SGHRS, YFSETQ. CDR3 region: CASSAGQVRSPLHF. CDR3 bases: TGCGCCAGCAGCGCGGGACAGGTGCGCTCACCCCTCCACTTT.

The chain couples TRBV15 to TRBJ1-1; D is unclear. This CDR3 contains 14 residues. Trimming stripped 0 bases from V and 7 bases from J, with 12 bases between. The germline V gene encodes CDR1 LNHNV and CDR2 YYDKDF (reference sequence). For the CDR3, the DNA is TGTGCCACCAGCAGAGATCGTGGATCAGTTGAAGCTTTCTTT. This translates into CATSRDRGSVEAFF.

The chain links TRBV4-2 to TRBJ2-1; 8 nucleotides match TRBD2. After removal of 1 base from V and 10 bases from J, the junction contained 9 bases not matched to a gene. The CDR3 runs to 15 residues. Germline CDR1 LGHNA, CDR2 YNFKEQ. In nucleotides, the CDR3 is TGTGCCAGCAGCCAAGCCCCGGGGGGGCTTCACGAGCAGTTCTTC. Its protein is CASSQAPGGLHEQFF.

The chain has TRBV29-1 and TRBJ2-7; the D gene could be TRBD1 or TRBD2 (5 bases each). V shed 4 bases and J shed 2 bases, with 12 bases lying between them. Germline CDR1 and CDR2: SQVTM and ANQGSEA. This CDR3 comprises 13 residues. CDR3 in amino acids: CSVGRGDTYEQYF. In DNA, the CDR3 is TGCAGCGTTGGAAGAGGGGATACCTACGAGCAGTACTTC.